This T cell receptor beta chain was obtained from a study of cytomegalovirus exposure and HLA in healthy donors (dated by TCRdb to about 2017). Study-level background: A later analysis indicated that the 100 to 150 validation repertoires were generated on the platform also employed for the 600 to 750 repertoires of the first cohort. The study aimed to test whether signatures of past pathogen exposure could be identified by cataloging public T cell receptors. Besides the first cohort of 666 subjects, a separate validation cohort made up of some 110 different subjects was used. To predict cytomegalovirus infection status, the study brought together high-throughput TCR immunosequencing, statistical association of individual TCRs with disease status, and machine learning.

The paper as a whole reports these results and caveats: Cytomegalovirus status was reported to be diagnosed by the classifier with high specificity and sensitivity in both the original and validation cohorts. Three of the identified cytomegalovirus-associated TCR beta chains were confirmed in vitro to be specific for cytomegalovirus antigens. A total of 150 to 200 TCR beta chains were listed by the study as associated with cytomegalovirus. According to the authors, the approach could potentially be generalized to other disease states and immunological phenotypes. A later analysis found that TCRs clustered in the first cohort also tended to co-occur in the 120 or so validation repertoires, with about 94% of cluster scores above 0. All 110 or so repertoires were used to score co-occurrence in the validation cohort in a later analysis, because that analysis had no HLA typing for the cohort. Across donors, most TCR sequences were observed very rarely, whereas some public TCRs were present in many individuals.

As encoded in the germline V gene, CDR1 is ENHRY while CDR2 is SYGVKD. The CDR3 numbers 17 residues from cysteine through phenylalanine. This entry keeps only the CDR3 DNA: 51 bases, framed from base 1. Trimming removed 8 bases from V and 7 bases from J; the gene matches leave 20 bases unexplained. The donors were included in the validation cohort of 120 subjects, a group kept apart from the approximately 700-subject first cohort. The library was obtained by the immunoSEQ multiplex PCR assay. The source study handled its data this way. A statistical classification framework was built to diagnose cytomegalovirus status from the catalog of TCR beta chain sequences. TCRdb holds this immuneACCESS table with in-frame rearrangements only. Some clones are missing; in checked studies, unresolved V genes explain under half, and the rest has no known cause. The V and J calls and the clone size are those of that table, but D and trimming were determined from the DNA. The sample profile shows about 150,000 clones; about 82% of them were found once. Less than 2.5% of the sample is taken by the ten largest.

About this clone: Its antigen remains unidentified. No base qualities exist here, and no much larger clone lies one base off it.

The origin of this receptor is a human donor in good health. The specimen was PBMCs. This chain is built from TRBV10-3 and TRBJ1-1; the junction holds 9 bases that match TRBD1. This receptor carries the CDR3 CAIRGTPGQGVIGEAFF. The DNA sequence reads TGTGCCATCCGGGGTACCCCGGGACAGGGAGTTATTGGTGAAGCTTTCTTT.